This T cell receptor beta chain was profiled in a study of shared clonotypes between healthy human individuals. Study-level findings and limits: It was only blood that was sampled, and tissue repertoires likely differ.

This was a deep-level run. TCRdb's copy holds only in-frame clones and misses some; the assay was immunoSEQ multiplex PCR. This sample has a few million clones, with 90% to 95% found just once. CD45RA-negative memory and CD45RA+ naive subsets were split from the CD4+ cells. V was cut by 7 bases and J by 1 base, with 10 bases left in between. Germline-derived CDR1 and CDR2 are SGHDN and FVKESK. This CDR3 has 13 residues. This clone was counted a few times. No antigen is known for it. This rearrangement joins TRBV14 to TRBJ1-1; unclear D gene. The specimen sequenced was naive CD4+ T cells from PBMCs. Subset in this sample: CD45RA+ positively selected. This TCR was sampled from a man between 18 and 29 years old in good health. Some clones in this sample may be carry-over from other donors' samples. The CDR3 is CASTEDPNTEAFF. For the CDR3, the DNA is TGTGCCAGCACAGAGGACCCGAACACTGAAGCTTTCTTT.